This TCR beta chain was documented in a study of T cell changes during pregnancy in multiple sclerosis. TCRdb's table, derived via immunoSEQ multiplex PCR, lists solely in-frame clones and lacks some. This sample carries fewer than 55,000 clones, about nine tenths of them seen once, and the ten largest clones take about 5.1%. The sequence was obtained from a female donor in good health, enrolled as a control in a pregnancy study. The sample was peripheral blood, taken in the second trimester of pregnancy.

The CDR3 loop is CASSSAGGRYTGELFF. The CDR3 nucleotides are TGTGCCAGCAGCTCTGCGGGGGGACGATACACCGGGGAGCTGTTTTTT. V and J are TRBV7-2 and TRBJ2-2, with 8 positions matching TRBD2. The CDR3 sequence is 16 residues long. From germline, CDR1 is SGHTA and CDR2 FQGNSA. V lost 4 bases and J lost 3; bases outside the gene matches: 7.